The T cell receptor beta chain under discussion was sequenced for a study of shared clonotypes between healthy human individuals. As for the study in general: Two women and a few men aged 18 to 49 served as donors.

The count of this clone is one. What it binds is unknown. V lost 5 bases and J lost 4; bases outside the gene matches: 7. The CDR3 contains 15 residues. Germline lookup yields CDR1 SNHLY and CDR2 FYNNEI. The data were produced by immunoSEQ multiplex PCR, yet TCRdb's version contains in-frame clones alone and is incomplete. This table holds roughly 2.1 million clones, about 93% found once. Study-level findings and limits: It was expected that sequencing depth would affect clonotype sharing among donors. Though the depth was large, rarefaction showed that sorted-subset sequencing was incomplete. The four-donor shared clonotypes exceeded non-shared clonotypes in generation probability, with non-shared ones scoring lower.

Terminally differentiated effector memory CD45RA+ cells were excluded by CCR7 positive selection of CD45RO-negative cells. This receptor was taken from a man between 18 and 29 years old in good health. Some clones in this sample may be carry-over from other donors' samples. Sequenced input: naive CD8+ T cells from PBMCs. This chain connects TRBV2 to TRBJ1-4, with 7 bases aligning to TRBD1. The CDR3 region is CASSQGTVNNEKLFF. The CDR3 DNA follows: TGTGCCAGCAGTCAAGGGACAGTTAATAATGAAAAACTGTTTTTT.